Listed here is a single TCR beta chain. Its target is not known. Libraries were prepared by immunoSEQ multiplex PCR; TCRdb keeps only in-frame clonotypes and omits some of them. The sample lists some 150,000 clones; 70% to 90% were seen once. These data originate in a study of radiation and T cells in renal cell carcinoma. CDR1 is MNHEY, CDR2 SVGAGI, per germline. The CDR3 contains 15 residues. V trimming: 6 bases; J trimming: 4 bases; junction bases outside the gene matches: 8. Time point defined: baseline pretreatment blood. Treatment specified: 15 Gy SBRT to primary tumor, nephrectomy 4 weeks later. This renal cell carcinoma was of the clear cell type. General study results and limits: Without pretreatment biopsies, baseline tumor clonotype presence was undetermined. In blood, top tumor clones expanded by 2 weeks, shrinking by 4.

The source is a woman aged 50 to 65 with renal cell carcinoma. The sample here was blood, taken from a patient whose treatment included radiotherapy and nephrectomy. The chain combines TRBV6-5 with TRBJ1-1, with 10 bases lining up with TRBD1. In DNA form, the CDR3 reads TGTGCCAGCAGGAAGTGGACAGGGGGTCCCACTGAAGCTTTCTTT. Its protein is CASRKWTGGPTEAFF.